A selection of T cell receptor beta chains follows, all from one sample in a study of cytomegalovirus exposure and HLA in healthy donors. Method: immunoSEQ multiplex PCR; TCRdb's copy keeps in-frame clones and lacks some. The sample yields around 230,000 clones, about four fifths seen once. The material sequenced was PBMCs. These receptors were collected from a man aged 40-50 years in good health and CMV-seropositive. CDR3s include the opening cysteine and the closing phenylalanine or tryptophan. The order of the fields is V gene, D gene, J gene, CDR3 protein, CDR3 DNA. D genes are given only for firm matches.

TRBV5-6	.	TRBJ1-1	CASSPTGSTEAFF	TGTGCCAGCAGCCCTACAGGGTCCACTGAAGCTTTCTTT
TRBV20-1	.	TRBJ2-7	CSVRALNEQYF	TGCAGTGTTAGGGCTCTTAACGAGCAGTACTTC
TRBV5-6	.	TRBJ1-2	CASSEWSGPDPGYTF	TGTGCCAGCTCGGAATGGAGCGGTCCGGACCCTGGCTACACCTTC
TRBV4-2	TRBD1	TRBJ2-2	CASSPRTGEVSGELFF	TGTGCCAGCAGCCCACGGACAGGGGAGGTATCCGGGGAGCTGTTTTTT
TRBV30	TRBD1	TRBJ2-1	CALLYRGNEQFF	TGTGCATTACTCTACAGGGGTAATGAGCAGTTCTTC
TRBV2	TRBD1	TRBJ1-4	CASRVTGVNEKLFF	TGTGCCAGCAGAGTGACAGGGGTGAATGAAAAACTGTTTTTT
TRBV7-8	.	TRBJ1-1	CASSLDQGNTEAFF	TGTGCCAGCAGCTTAGACCAGGGGAACACTGAAGCTTTCTTT
TRBV6-5	TRBD2	TRBJ2-7	CASSYGWGLAEEQYF	TGTGCCAGCAGTTACGGTTGGGGACTAGCGGAGGAGCAGTACTTC
TRBV4-1	TRBD1	TRBJ1-5	CASSQTTGRNQPQHF	TGCGCCAGCAGCCAAACGACAGGGCGGAATCAGCCCCAGCATTTT
TRBV2	.	TRBJ1-1	CARTLDSETEAFF	TGTGCCAGGACGCTGGACAGCGAAACTGAAGCTTTCTTT